The 26 T cell receptor beta chains below all came from one sample that was sequenced in a study of T cells after posttransplantation cyclophosphamide. Methotrexate plus calcineurin inhibitor accompanied controls' myeloablative marrow transplants; sampling was 1 year later. Assay used: immunoSEQ multiplex PCR; TCRdb lists only in-frame clones, some missing. The table lists 9,500 to 10,000 clones, roughly 90% of them singletons. The sequencing here drew on PBMCs, taken after an allogeneic stem cell transplant with a calcineurin inhibitor and methotrexate. These receptors originate from a young adult male patient who received an allogeneic stem cell transplant from an unrelated donor, was CMV-positive, and had no GVHD. These T cells may partly come from the graft donor.

The chain is built from TRBV7-2 and TRBJ2-3; D not resolved. CDR1 and CDR2 (germline): SGHTA, FQGNSA. Trimming left V 0 bases short and J 2 bases short, with 3 bases between. The CDR3 consists of 13 residues. The CDR3 region has the DNA TGTGCCAGCAGCTTAGCCCTCACAGATACGCAGTATTTT. This translates into CASSLALTDTQYF.

This chain links TRBV6-5 with TRBJ2-7, with a tentative D call TRBD1 (5 bases). V was pared by 4 bases and J by 5 bases, with 9 bases between. Germline V gene lookup returns CDR1 MNHEY and CDR2 SVGAGI. CDR3 length: 12 amino acids. In DNA form, the CDR3 reads TGTGCCAGCAGTTCGGTAGGGGACGAGCAGTACTTC. Its translation is CASSSVGDEQYF.

The V call is TRBV19, the J call TRBJ1-1, with D unresolved. The ends were cut back, 3 bases at V and 4 bases at J, with 6 bases in the middle. The germline V gene encodes CDR1 LNHDA and CDR2 SQIVND (reference sequence). This CDR3 comprises 12 residues. For the CDR3, the DNA is TGTGCCAGTAGTATCAGTATCACTGAAGCTTTCTTT. This gives the protein CASSISITEAFF.

The chain links TRBV7-2 to TRBJ2-1; 11 bases fit TRBD2. The junction had 4 bases not matched to a gene; V was cut back by 3 bases and J by 6 bases. Germline CDR1 and CDR2: SGHTA and FQGNSA. The CDR3 has 15 amino acids. The CDR3 DNA sequence: TGTGCCAGCAGCTTGGGTAGCGGGAGGGCCAATGAGCAGTTCTTC. It specifies CASSLGSGRANEQFF.

V gene TRBV28 combines with J gene TRBJ2-7; D is perhaps TRBD2 (5 bases). From germline, CDR1 is MDHEN and CDR2 SYDVKM. The V end lost 3 bases, the J end lost 6 bases, and 12 bases lay between the germline ends. This CDR3 has 13 residues. CDR3 in DNA: TGTGCCAGCAGTTTCCCTGGACTTCTCGAGCAGTACTTC. It codes for CASSFPGLLEQYF.

The chain carries TRBV7-9 and TRBJ1-5; 9 bases are a match to TRBD1. Unmatched junction bases numbered 3, after V lost 4 bases and J lost 5 bases. Germline V gives CDR1 SEHNR, CDR2 FQNEAQ (reference sequence). This CDR3 is 14 amino acids long. The CDR3 DNA follows: TGTGCCAGCAGCTCGGGACAGGGCTATCAGCCCCAGCATTTT. Translating gives CASSSGQGYQPQHF.

This sequence joins TRBV5-1 and TRBJ2-5; 13 nucleotides line up with TRBD2. CDR1 and CDR2 (germline): SGHRS, YFSETQ. After removal of 4 bases from V and 5 bases from J, the junction contained 8 bases not matched to a gene. This CDR3 spans 16 amino acids. CDR3 residues: CASSPGTSGVLETQYF. The CDR3 coding sequence is TGCGCCAGCAGCCCCGGGACTAGCGGGGTTTTGGAGACCCAGTACTTC.

This clone has a handful of counts. The V call is TRBV28, the J call TRBJ1-2; 8 bases align to TRBD1. V dropped 6 bases and J dropped 8; count of bases not matched to a gene: 11. The V gene's germline CDR1 is MDHEN and CDR2 SYDVKM. The length of the CDR3 is 14 residues. The CDR3 nucleotides are TGTGCCAGCAGCCTCGCAGGGGGCCTTGGCGGCTACACCTTC. Translating it yields CASSLAGGLGGYTF.

For the CDR3, the DNA is TGTGCCAGCACCGCTAGCGGGAGGGATTACAATGAGCAGTTCTTC. This translates into CASTASGRDYNEQFF. The chain carries TRBV28 and TRBJ2-1, with 12 bases identical to TRBD2. Trimming at V came to 7 bases and at J to 4 bases, leaving 5 bases not matched to a gene. The CDR3 consists of 15 residues. The germline V gene encodes CDR1 MDHEN and CDR2 SYDVKM.

The chain carries TRBV7-2 and TRBJ2-1; 7 nucleotides line up with TRBD2. Germline CDR1 is SGHTA and CDR2 is FQGNSA. The length of the CDR3 is 14 residues. J lost 8 bases, V lost 7 bases, and 11 bases had no gene match. Written as DNA, the CDR3 is TGTGCCAGCATCAAACGAGGCGGGAGCTATGAGCAGTTCTTC. Its protein is CASIKRGGSYEQFF.

The gene calls are TRBV28 and TRBJ2-2; 8 bases line up with TRBD1. CDR3 size: 16 residues. The V gene's germline CDR1 is MDHEN and CDR2 SYDVKM. V was clipped by 5 bases and J by 7 bases; unmatched bases: 12. The CDR3 protein is CASSALDRVRNGELFF. CDR3 DNA: TGTGCCAGCAGTGCCCTGGACAGGGTGCGTAACGGGGAGCTGTTTTTT.

The genes are TRBV2 and TRBJ2-3, with 12 bases that match TRBD2. Germline loops: CDR1 SNHLY, CDR2 FYNNEI. This CDR3 is 15 amino acids long. The V gene end was trimmed by 5 bases and the J gene end by 7 bases; junction bases not matched to a gene: 7. CDR3 residues: CASSSTSGRSNTQYF. CDR3 bases: TGTGCCAGCAGTTCGACTAGCGGGAGATCAAATACGCAGTATTTT.

The chain has TRBV4-1 and TRBJ2-7; TRBD2 aligns across 10 bases. CDR3 size: 19 residues. CDR1 and CDR2 from the germline V gene are MGHRA and YSYEKL. V gave up 4 bases and J gave up 0 bases; unmatched junction bases: 15. In DNA form, the CDR3 reads TGCGCCAGCAGCCTAGAGGGGCTAGCGGGAGCAGGTAGCTCCTACGAGCAGTACTTC. The encoded protein is CASSLEGLAGAGSSYEQYF.

The V call is TRBV4-2, the J call TRBJ1-5; D gene ambiguous. The CDR3 has 14 amino acids. V was cut by 0 bases and J by 4 bases, with 7 bases left in between. CDR1 and CDR2 (germline): LGHNA, YNFKEQ. CDR3 amino acids: CASSQDWANQPQHF. The CDR3 nucleotides read TGTGCCAGCAGCCAAGACTGGGCAAATCAGCCCCAGCATTTT.

This chain connects TRBV7-3 to TRBJ2-1, with 7 bases identical to TRBD2. Germline V gives CDR1 SGHTA, CDR2 FQGTGA. The CDR3 spans 13 residues. Trimming cost V 2 bases and J 8 bases; bases outside gene matches: 3. CDR3 in DNA: TGTGCCAGCAGCTTATCGGCGGGAGATGAGCAGTTCTTC. Residues: CASSLSAGDEQFF.

This clone was seen once. V is TRBV2 and J is TRBJ2-3, with 10 bases aligning to TRBD1. Germline V gives CDR1 SNHLY, CDR2 FYNNEI. Losses at the gene ends were 8 bases for V and 3 bases for J; bases not matched to a gene: 5. This CDR3 spans 14 amino acids. The CDR3 loop reads CASGGQGITDTQYF. The CDR3 DNA sequence: TGTGCCAGCGGGGGACAGGGGATTACAGATACGCAGTATTTT.

The chain recombines TRBV7-2 with TRBJ1-1; unclear D gene. The CDR3 totals 15 residues. Germline-derived CDR1 and CDR2 are SGHTA and FQGNSA. Between the trimmed V and J ends, which lost 1 base and 5 bases, there was a span of 14 bases. DNA of the CDR3: TGTGCCAGCAGCTTAGATCTCGCCCTAAGAACTGAAGCTTTCTTT. This gives the protein CASSLDLALRTEAFF.

The rearrangement links TRBV11-2 to TRBJ2-7; the match to TRBD2 covers 10 bases. Germline values: CDR1 SGHAT, CDR2 FQNNGV. V gave up 6 bases and J gave up 3 bases; unmatched junction bases: 8. This CDR3 spans 15 amino acids. This chain's CDR3 is CASSSSGRGLYEQYV. DNA for the CDR3: TGTGCCAGCAGTTCGAGCGGGAGGGGGCTCTACGAGCAGTACGTC.

V and J are TRBV4-1 and TRBJ1-6, with D perhaps matching TRBD1 (5 bases). V was shortened by 0 bases and J by 7 bases, with 13 bases between the two germline ends. The germline gives CDR1 MGHRA, CDR2 YSYEKL. CDR3 size: 16 residues. CDR3 residues: CASSQEGVRGNSPLHF. In DNA form, the CDR3 reads TGCGCCAGCAGCCAAGAAGGGGTAAGGGGCAATTCACCCCTCCACTTT.

The chain has TRBV30 and TRBJ1-2; maybe TRBD1 (5 bases). The CDR3 has 14 amino acids. Deletions cut 3 bases from V and 3 bases from J, with 14 bases between. Germline values: CDR1 GTSNPN, CDR2 SVGIG (reference sequence). CDR3 residues: CAWRLPGGYYGYTF. CDR3 bases: TGTGCCTGGAGATTACCCGGGGGTTACTATGGCTACACCTTC.

This chain uses TRBV5-8 with TRBJ2-7, with TRBD2 identical over 8 bases. The CDR3 contains 16 residues. Germline CDR1 is SGHTS and CDR2 is YDEGEE. Unmatched junction bases numbered 9, after V lost 0 bases and J lost 4 bases. The CDR3 bases are TGTGCCAGCAGCTTGGTGAGCGGGGGCCGGAATTACGAGCAGTACGTC. Residues: CASSLVSGGRNYEQYV.

The rearrangement links TRBV9 to TRBJ1-5, with 9 positions matching TRBD1. V shed 3 bases and J 5 bases; nucleotides not matched to a gene: 3. This CDR3 spans 14 amino acids. Germline CDR1 reads SGDLS; CDR2 reads YYNGEE. This CDR3 is CASSADRGYQPQHF. The DNA of the CDR3 is TGTGCCAGCAGCGCGGACAGGGGCTATCAGCCCCAGCATTTT.

This chain connects TRBV19 to TRBJ2-5, with TRBD2 matching 13 bases. The CDR3 consists of 15 residues. Germline CDR1 reads LNHDA; CDR2 reads SQIVND (reference sequence). V shed 6 bases and J 2 bases; nucleotides not matched to a gene: 3. The CDR3 DNA reads as TGTGCCAGTAGGACTAGCGGGAGGCCACAAGAGACCCAGTACTTC. It is translated as CASRTSGRPQETQYF.

Only a few counts were recorded for this clone. This chain links TRBV29-1 with TRBJ2-1, with 8 positions matching TRBD2. The CDR3 length is 16 residues. Trimming at V came to 8 bases and at J to 7 bases, leaving 19 bases not matched to a gene. In germline, CDR1 is SQVTM, CDR2 ANQGSEA. CDR3 residues: CSSVGGGGRWENEQFF. CDR3 coding DNA: TGCAGCAGTGTGGGGGGCGGGGGGAGGTGGGAGAATGAGCAGTTCTTC.

V and J are TRBV19 and TRBJ2-1, with 7 nucleotides matching TRBD1. V lost 3 bases, J lost 5 bases, and 4 bases stayed unmatched. Germline V gene lookup returns CDR1 LNHDA and CDR2 SQIVND (reference sequence). The CDR3 loop spans 14 amino acids. CDR3 in amino acids: CASSIRDSNNEQFF. CDR3 sequence (DNA): TGTGCCAGTAGTATCCGGGACAGTAACAATGAGCAGTTCTTC.

The genes are TRBV19 and TRBJ2-5; the match to TRBD1 covers 9 bases. CDR3 length: 16 amino acids. Germline V gene sequence: CDR1 LNHDA, CDR2 SQIVND (reference sequence). V lost 4 bases to trimming and J lost 4 bases; unmatched junction nucleotides: 10. This CDR3 reads CASSKGPGQGSETQYF. The CDR3 nucleotides read TGTGCCAGTAGTAAAGGTCCGGGACAGGGCTCAGAGACCCAGTACTTC.